This T cell receptor beta chain was retrieved from a study of control samples from healthy donors and cancer patients. The repertoire was sequenced with immunoSEQ multiplex PCR; TCRdb's copy has only in-frame clones and lacks some. The sample has roughly 130,000 clones, approximately 90% seen once; the top ten hold more than 2%. Per the germline V gene, CDR1 is SEHNR and CDR2 is FQNEAQ (reference sequence). CDR3 length: 15 amino acids. V was clipped by 2 bases and J by 2 bases; unmatched bases: 5. Specimen: blood. The chain is built from TRBV7-9 and TRBJ2-5; 7 bases match TRBD2. The sequence derives from a man between 18 and 29 years old in good health. The CDR3: CASSLLAEIQETQYF. The CDR3 DNA reads as TGTGCCAGCAGCTTACTAGCGGAGATACAAGAGACCCAGTACTTC.